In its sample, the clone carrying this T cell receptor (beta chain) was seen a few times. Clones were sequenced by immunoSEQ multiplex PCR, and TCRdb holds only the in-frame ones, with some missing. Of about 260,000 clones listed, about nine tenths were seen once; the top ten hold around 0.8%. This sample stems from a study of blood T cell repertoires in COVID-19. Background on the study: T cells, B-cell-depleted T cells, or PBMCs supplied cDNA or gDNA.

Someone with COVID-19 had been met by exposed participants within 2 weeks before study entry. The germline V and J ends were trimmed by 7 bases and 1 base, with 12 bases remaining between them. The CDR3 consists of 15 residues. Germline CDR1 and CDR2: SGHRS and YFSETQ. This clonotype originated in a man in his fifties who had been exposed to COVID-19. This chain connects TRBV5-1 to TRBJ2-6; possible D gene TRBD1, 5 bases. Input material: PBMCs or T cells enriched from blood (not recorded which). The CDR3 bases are TGCGCCAGCTCCCAGGGCGGATCTGGGGCCAACGTCCTGACTTTC. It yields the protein CASSQGGSGANVLTF.